Listed below are T cell receptor beta chains from one sample, sequenced in a study of shared clonotypes between healthy human individuals. Libraries were prepared by immunoSEQ multiplex PCR; TCRdb keeps only in-frame clonotypes and omits some of them. The repertoire has roughly 200,000 clones, around 63% of them found once; the top ten carry roughly a tenth. Source material: memory CD4+ T cells sorted from blood. The receptors were gathered from a man younger than 45 in good health. Both conserved end residues are part of each CDR3. D genes are given only for firm matches. Expanded clones get a size class; other rows say once, few or many, or leave the size out.

j_call	clone_size	v_call	d_call	cdr3_nt	cdr3_aa
TRBJ2-1	.	TRBV9	TRBD2	TGTGCCAGCAGCTCCGGACTAGCGGGATTCAATGAGCAGTTCTTC	CASSSGLAGFNEQFF
TRBJ2-7	.	TRBV6-5	.	TGTGCCAGCCTGAGACAGCTTGAGTACGAGCAGTACTTC	CASLRQLEYEQYF
TRBJ2-7	once	TRBV7-9	TRBD1	TGTGCCAGCAGCTCGACAGGGACAGGGAAAGCGTCTCGGATCTACGAGCAGTACTTC	CASSSTGTGKASRIYEQYF
TRBJ1-4	.	TRBV20-1	.	TGCAGTGCTAGACCGGGGGAAAAACTGTTTTTT	CSARPGEKLFF
TRBJ2-3	.	TRBV2	.	TGTGCCAGCAGTGATAACTCCCCAGATACGCAGTATTTT	CASSDNSPDTQYF
TRBJ2-3	.	TRBV10-3	TRBD1	TGTGCCATCAGTGAGAAAGGACAGGGGAAGAGGTATACGCAGTATTTT	CAISEKGQGKRYTQYF
TRBJ2-3	.	TRBV10-1	TRBD2	TGCGCCAGCAGTGATGCGGGAGGGAGCACAGATACGCAGTATTTT	CASSDAGGSTDTQYF
TRBJ2-2	.	TRBV18	TRBD2	TGTGCCAGCTCACCAACGATCTCCGGGACTAGGAAAACCGGGGAGCTGTTTTTT	CASSPTISGTRKTGELFF
TRBJ2-5	few	TRBV2	.	TGTGCCAGCAGTGGCAGGCTAAACCAAGAGACCCAGTACTTC	CASSGRLNQETQYF
TRBJ1-4	few	TRBV18	.	TGTGCCAGCTCACTTGGGATGGAGGGAAAACTGTTTTTT	CASSLGMEGKLFF
TRBJ2-2	few	TRBV9	.	TGTGCCAGCAGCAAGACAGTAACCGGGGAGCTGTTTTTT	CASSKTVTGELFF
TRBJ1-5	few	TRBV19	.	TGTGCCACAGACGTGGCGGGTCAGCCCCAGCATTTT	CATDVAGQPQHF
TRBJ2-2	.	TRBV7-9	TRBD2	TGTGCCAGCCCGGGGGCGGGAGGATCGAACACCGGGGAGCTGTTTTTT	CASPGAGGSNTGELFF
TRBJ2-7	once	TRBV9	.	TGTGCCAGCAGCCCAGGACCCTTTGACTCCTACGAGCAGTACTTC	CASSPGPFDSYEQYF
TRBJ2-7	few	TRBV7-2	TRBD2	TGTGCCAGCAGCTTAGGCATCAGCGGGAGCTGGGGCGCAAACTACGAGCAGTACTTC	CASSLGISGSWGANYEQYF
TRBJ2-7	few	TRBV5-4	TRBD1	TGTGCCAGCAGACCCGGACAGGGCTACGAGCAGTACTTC	CASRPGQGYEQYF
TRBJ1-1	.	TRBV29-1	.	TGCAGCGTTGAGCGGGACATAATTATTGAAGGTTTCTTT	CSVERDIIIEGFF
TRBJ2-1	.	TRBV28	.	TGTGCCAGCAGTCAAGGGTATGGGGAGCAGTTCTTC	CASSQGYGEQFF
TRBJ2-7	once	TRBV5-1	.	TGCGCCAGCAGCTTGGCTGGCACCTACGAGCAGTACTTC	CASSLAGTYEQYF
TRBJ1-1	few	TRBV19	TRBD1	TGTGCCAGTAGTGGCACAGGGGGCGCGTCGCTAGCTTTCTTT	CASSGTGGASLAFF
TRBJ2-3	.	TRBV14	.	TGTGCCAGCAGCCGACACCTTGAAGGGGCAGATACGCAGTATTTT	CASSRHLEGADTQYF
TRBJ1-5	.	TRBV28	.	TGTACCTCAGGGTCGGCGGGTAGCAATCAGCCCCAGCATTTT	CTSGSAGSNQPQHF
TRBJ2-5	.	TRBV5-1	TRBD2	TGCGCCAGCAGCTTGGGTTCCCTAGCGGGAAGCGAGACCCAGTACTTC	CASSLGSLAGSETQYF
TRBJ1-4	.	TRBV7-6	.	TGTGCCAGCAGCACAACCCGTGGTGGAAAACTGTTTTTT	CASSTTRGGKLFF
TRBJ2-1	.	TRBV4-3	.	TGCGCCAGCAGCCTTGGTATGCAGAGCTCCTACAATGAGCAGTTCTTC	CASSLGMQSSYNEQFF
TRBJ2-1	.	TRBV5-1	.	TGCGCCAGCAGCTTGCTTTGGCCAGGGGGGGGCAATGAGCAGTTCTTC	CASSLLWPGGGNEQFF
TRBJ2-5	.	TRBV18	.	TGTGCCAGCTCACCCGCAGGGAGTTTGGAGACCCAGTACTTC	CASSPAGSLETQYF
TRBJ1-2	.	TRBV7-2	TRBD1	TGTGCCAGCAGCTCGAGACAGGGAAACTATGGCTACACCTTC	CASSSRQGNYGYTF
TRBJ2-7	once	TRBV2	TRBD1	TGTGCCAGCAGTGACGGGACAGGGGCGGGCGAGCAGTACTTC	CASSDGTGAGEQYF
TRBJ1-1	.	TRBV5-6	TRBD1	TGTGCCAGCCACAAGAGTGGAGGGGGCGCGAACACTGAAGCTTTCTTT	CASHKSGGGANTEAFF
TRBJ1-1	.	TRBV5-6	TRBD1	TGTGCCAGCAGCTTGGACAGGGGAGGTATGAACACTGAAGCTTTCTTT	CASSLDRGGMNTEAFF
TRBJ1-1	.	TRBV13	.	TGTGCCAGCAGCTTAGGCCTAAGGAAGGGGACTGAAGCTTTCTTT	CASSLGLRKGTEAFF
TRBJ2-7	.	TRBV6-5	.	TGTGCCAGCAGTTTGCATAAGACCACCTACGAGCAGTACTTC	CASSLHKTTYEQYF
TRBJ1-2	.	TRBV6-1	.	TGTGCCAGCAGTGATGGTGTCAGCCAGTACTCTAACTATGGCTACACCTTC	CASSDGVSQYSNYGYTF
TRBJ2-4	.	TRBV18	.	TGTGCCAGCTCACCCCCGGAGGGCAGAAACATTCAGTACTTC	CASSPPEGRNIQYF
TRBJ2-5	.	TRBV5-6	.	TGTGCCAGCAGCCACATTCAAGAGACCCAGTACTTC	CASSHIQETQYF
TRBJ1-1	.	TRBV6-5	.	TGTGCCACCTCGTCCACGGACACTGAAGCTTTCTTT	CATSSTDTEAFF